The 20 T cell receptor beta chains reported below all come from one sample, sequenced in a study of cytomegalovirus exposure and HLA in healthy donors (dated by TCRdb to about 2017). The library was produced with the immunoSEQ multiplex PCR assay. The multiplex PCR relied on a mix of 60 forward primers for TCR Vbeta segments and 13 reverse primers for TCR Jbeta segments. The source is immuneACCESS, and TCRdb retained only in-frame sequences with V and J called. Part of the clones is not carried over; for the studies checked, unresolved V genes explain less than half of this, and the remainder is unexplained. Within this sample are roughly 72,000 clones, with 74% of them counted one time only. Clones ranked in the top ten supply approximately 10% of the sample. The sequenced sample was PBMCs. Receptors were obtained from a human donor in good health.

In this sample, this clone turned up a few times. The chain couples TRBV9 to TRBJ2-7, with 8 positions matching TRBD2. CDR1 and CDR2 (germline): SGDLS, YYNGEE. This CDR3 contains 14 residues. V was clipped by 0 bases and J by 5 bases; unmatched bases: 4. The DNA of the CDR3 is TGTGCCAGCAGCGTAGCGCGGGAGGACGACGAGCAGTACTTC. It codes for CASSVAREDDEQYF.

This clone was seen once. The rearrangement uses TRBV5-1 and TRBJ2-7; TRBD2 aligns across 14 bases. Germline-derived CDR1 and CDR2 are SGHRS and YFSETQ. CDR3 length equals 17 residues. V was pared by 0 bases and J by 5 bases, with 7 bases of the junction left unmatched. The CDR3 protein is CASSLGLAGGPSNEQYF. In DNA form, the CDR3 reads TGCGCCAGCAGCTTGGGACTAGCGGGAGGGCCAAGCAACGAGCAGTACTTC.

A single count supports this clone. CDR3 in amino acids: CASSVDRETEAFF. For the CDR3, the DNA is TGTGCCAGCAGCGTAGACAGGGAAACTGAAGCTTTCTTT. The rearrangement uses TRBV9 and TRBJ1-1; possibly TRBD1 for D (6 bases). This CDR3 is 13 amino acids long. V lost 0 bases and J lost 5, with 8 bases in between. The V gene's germline CDR1 is SGDLS and CDR2 YYNGEE.

This chain joins TRBV6-5 and TRBJ1-5; no clear D gene. The V gene lost 4 bases and the J gene lost 0 bases, with 7 bases spanning the gap. In germline, CDR1 is MNHEY, CDR2 SVGAGI. This CDR3 region has 14 residues. The CDR3 DNA reads as TGTGCCAGCAGTTCCGGTGGTAGCAATCAGCCCCAGCATTTT. Protein product: CASSSGGSNQPQHF.

The DNA for the CDR3 is TGTGCCAGTAGTATCCCCAGCGGGGACCCCGGGACCCAGTACTTC. It yields the protein CASSIPSGDPGTQYF. V gene TRBV19 combines with J gene TRBJ2-5, with TRBD2 matching 7 bases. The J segment lost 7 bases and the V segment lost 3 bases, leaving 11 bases of the junction unmatched. This CDR3 is 15 amino acids long. Looked up from germline, CDR1 is LNHDA and CDR2 is SQIVND (reference sequence).

This rearrangement joins TRBV28 to TRBJ2-1; 7 bases agree with TRBD1. This CDR3 is 14 amino acids long. Germline-derived CDR1 and CDR2 are MDHEN and SYDVKM. V shed 2 bases and J 3 bases; nucleotides not matched to a gene: 1. The CDR3 nucleotides are TGTGCCAGCAGTTTAAGACAGGGCTACAATGAGCAGTTCTTC. It yields the protein CASSLRQGYNEQFF. Variable domain in full (rest from reference TRBV28 and TRBJ2-1): DVKVTQSSRYLVKRTGEKVFLECVQDMDHENMFWYRQDPGLGLRLIYFSYDVKMKEKGDIPEGYSVSREKKERFSLILESASTNQTSMYLCASSLRQGYNEQFFGPGTRLTVL.

The chain has TRBV15 and TRBJ1-1; TRBD1 agrees at 9 bases. J lost 8 bases, V lost 3 bases, and 16 bases had no gene match. In germline, CDR1 is LNHNV, CDR2 YYDKDF (reference sequence). The CDR3 loop spans 17 amino acids. The CDR3 region has the DNA TGTGCCACCAGCAGTTCGATTGTATACGGGACAGGGTTGGAAGCTTTCTTT. Amino acid sequence: CATSSSIVYGTGLEAFF.

As concerns this clone: One junction end disagrees with the germline gene, perhaps due to a read error. The chain recombines TRBV7-7 with TRBJ2-5, with 7 bases identical to TRBD1. The last part of the DNA fits TRBJ2-7 better; the J call may be wrong. The germline gives CDR1 SSHAT, CDR2 FNYEAQ (reference sequence). The CDR3 loop spans 13 amino acids. The CDR3 is CASSTGQEDEQYF. CDR3 nucleotide sequence: TGTGCTAGCAGCACAGGACAGGAGGACGAGCAGTACTTC.

CDR3 loop: CASSPIGLAGADTQYF. The CDR3 DNA sequence: TGTGCCAGCTCACCCATCGGACTAGCGGGAGCAGATACGCAGTATTTT. The rearrangement links TRBV18 to TRBJ2-3; the match to TRBD2 covers 13 bases. The germline V gene has CDR1 KGHSH and CDR2 LQKENI. The CDR3 is made up of 16 amino acids. Losses at the gene ends were 3 bases for V and 4 bases for J; bases not matched to a gene: 4. Drawing the rest from reference TRBV18 and TRBJ2-3, the complete variable domain is NAGVMQNPRHLVRRRGQEARLRCSPMKGHSHVYWYRQLPEEGLKFMVYLQKENIIDESGMPKERFSAEFPKEGPSILRIQQVVRGDSAAYFCASSPIGLAGADTQYFGPGTRLTVL.

V gene TRBV19 combines with J gene TRBJ2-4, with TRBD2 identical over 9 bases. This CDR3 is built from 19 residues. Germline lookup yields CDR1 LNHDA and CDR2 SQIVND (reference sequence). V dropped 5 bases and J dropped 2; count of bases not matched to a gene: 16. The CDR3 DNA follows: TGTGCCAGTAGTCGCGCAGGGGGATTAGCGGGAGCTCCCAAAAACATTCAGTACTTC. Translated, it gives CASSRAGGLAGAPKNIQYF.

The chain recombines TRBV10-3 with TRBJ2-2, with 8 positions matching TRBD1. In germline, CDR1 is ENHRY, CDR2 SYGVKD. The CDR3 is 17 residues long. V lost 4 bases, J lost 0 bases, and 7 bases stayed unmatched. The CDR3 bases are TGTGCCATCAGTGGGATAGCAGGGGGCTCGAACACCGGGGAGCTGTTTTTT. Translating gives CAISGIAGGSNTGELFF.

The J gene is TRBJ1-2, the V gene TRBV5-4; no firm D call. CDR3 length: 14 residues. Germline CDR1 is SGHNT and CDR2 is YYREEE (reference sequence). Trimming removed 3 bases from V and 2 bases from J, with 11 bases in between. This CDR3 is CASSWGRENYGYTF. CDR3 nucleotides: TGTGCCAGCAGCTGGGGTCGGGAAAACTATGGCTACACCTTC.

This clone has a handful of counts. The rearrangement joins TRBV6-5 to TRBJ1-1, with 7 nucleotides matching TRBD1. The CDR3 is 12 residues long. The V gene end was trimmed by 6 bases and the J gene end by 10 bases; junction bases not matched to a gene: 8. CDR1 and CDR2 from the germline V gene are MNHEY and SVGAGI. DNA of the CDR3: TGTGCCAGCAGGCCCGGGAGGGGGCTAGCTTTCTTT. This translates into CASRPGRGLAFF.

The chain uses TRBV2 and TRBJ2-1; TRBD2 matches at 13 bases. CDR1 is SNHLY, CDR2 FYNNEI, per germline. J was trimmed by 4 bases and V by 3 bases; bases with no gene match: 0. This CDR3 is 15 amino acids long. The CDR3 protein is CASSEGLAGYNEQFF. The DNA of the CDR3 is TGTGCCAGCAGTGAGGGACTAGCGGGATACAATGAGCAGTTCTTC.

The chain carries TRBV27 and TRBJ2-7; perhaps TRBD2 as D (6 bases). CDR1 MNHEY and CDR2 SMNVEV come from the germline V gene (reference sequence). The CDR3 loop spans 17 amino acids. V was shortened by 4 bases and J by 3 bases, with 22 bases between the two germline ends. The CDR3 region is CASSSLGHGTHVYEQYF. The DNA for the CDR3 is TGTGCCAGCAGTTCCCTGGGTCACGGGACTCACGTCTACGAGCAGTACTTC.

The J gene is TRBJ1-2, the V gene TRBV27, with 7 nucleotides matching TRBD1. CDR1 is MNHEY and CDR2 is SMNVEV in the germline V gene (reference sequence). The CDR3 extends over 14 amino acids. V lost 6 bases and J lost 2; bases outside the gene matches: 6. The CDR3 DNA follows: TGTGCCAGCAGCCGACAGGGTTCCAACTATGGCTACACCTTC. Protein sequence: CASSRQGSNYGYTF.

The rearrangement joins TRBV4-2 to TRBJ1-1; D gene uncertain. The V and J ends lost 0 bases and 10 bases respectively, with 15 bases between them. CDR1 and CDR2 from the germline V gene are LGHNA and YNFKEQ. The CDR3 runs 14 residues. CDR3 residues: CASSQDREGRVAFF. The CDR3 DNA reads as TGTGCCAGCAGCCAAGATAGGGAAGGGCGGGTAGCTTTCTTT.

The gene calls are TRBV28 and TRBJ1-1; the D gene is possibly TRBD1 (5 bases). The germline V gene encodes CDR1 MDHEN and CDR2 SYDVKM. Trimming left V 6 bases short and J 5 bases short, with 16 bases between. The CDR3 sequence is 14 residues long. In DNA form, the CDR3 reads TGTGCCAGCAGGCTGGGGGGAGGTGGGACTGAAGCTTTCTTT. Translating gives CASRLGGGGTEAFF. Complete variable domain (other parts from reference TRBV28 and TRBJ1-1): DVKVTQSSRYLVKRTGEKVFLECVQDMDHENMFWYRQDPGLGLRLIYFSYDVKMKEKGDIPEGYSVSREKKERFSLILESASTNQTSMYLCASRLGGGGTEAFFGQGTRLTVV.

The rearrangement links TRBV15 to TRBJ2-3; D not resolved. The ends were cut back, 3 bases at V and 6 bases at J, with 10 bases in the middle. Per germline, CDR1 LNHNV and CDR2 YYDKDF (reference sequence). There are 13 residues in the CDR3. The CDR3 reads CATSSYLWDTQYF. CDR3 sequence (DNA): TGTGCCACCAGCAGCTACCTTTGGGATACGCAGTATTTT.

This sequence joins TRBV5-6 and TRBJ1-3, with TRBD1 matching 7 bases. The junction had 4 bases not matched to a gene; V was cut back by 4 bases and J by 3 bases. The germline CDR1 and CDR2 sequences are SGHDT and YYEEEE. This CDR3 has 14 amino acids. CDR3 loop: CASSPGQLGNTIYF. The CDR3 nucleotides read TGTGCCAGCAGCCCGGGACAGCTTGGAAACACCATATATTTT.